This record concerns one TCR beta chain sequence. This entry comes from a study of blood T cell repertoires in COVID-19. Turning to the study itself: Donors in Cohort 3 who had recovered were those with two negative PCRs, healthcare professional clearance, or resolution of their symptoms.

Produced via immunoSEQ multiplex PCR; TCRdb's table is partial and in-frame only. The data show about 210,000 clones, approximately 86% seen once. The source material was PBMCs or T cells enriched from blood (not recorded which). The clonotype comes from a woman aged 40 to 50 in a cohort exposed to, infected with or recovered from COVID-19 (not recorded which).

CDR3 DNA: TGTGCCATCAGTGACTCCCGATGGGGCCAGAACACTGAAGCTTTCTTT. Amino acids: CAISDSRWGQNTEAFF. The V and J genes are TRBV10-3 and TRBJ1-1; D might be TRBD1 (5 bases). The V gene's germline CDR1 is ENHRY and CDR2 SYGVKD. The CDR3 runs 16 residues. V dropped 3 bases and J dropped 1 base, with 15 bases sitting between them.